The 3 T cell receptor beta chains listed next were all sequenced from one sample in a study of shared clonotypes between healthy human individuals. Naive-designated CD8 cells lacked CD45RO, were positively enriched for CCR7, and omitted terminally differentiated effector memory CD45RA+ cells. Produced via immunoSEQ multiplex PCR; TCRdb's table is partial and in-frame only. This table has millions of clones, about 94% appearing once. Source material: naive CD8+ T cells sorted from blood. The receptor source for this set is a man younger than 35 in good health.

V gene TRBV9 combines with J gene TRBJ1-1, with D possibly matching TRBD1 (5 bases). This CDR3 contains 16 residues. The V gene's germline CDR1 is SGDLS and CDR2 YYNGEE. Trimming removed 0 bases from V and 2 bases from J, with 14 bases in between. The CDR3, as DNA: TGTGCCAGCAGCGTAGGGGGCAGGTGGAGTAACACTGAAGCTTTCTTT. This sequence encodes CASSVGGRWSNTEAFF. The variable domain in full, with the rest retrieved from reference TRBV9 and TRBJ1-1, is DSGVTQTPKHLITATGQRVTLRCSPRSGDLSVYWYQQSLDQGLQFLIQYYNGEERAKGNILERFSAQQFPDLHSELNLSSLELGDSALYFCASSVGGRWSNTEAFFGQGTRLTVV.

The chain combines TRBV23-1 with TRBJ2-1, with D perhaps being TRBD1 or TRBD2 (7 bases each). TRBV23-1 is placed among ORFs of uncertain function. V lost 0 bases, J lost 6 bases, and 15 bases lay in between. The CDR3 extends over 16 amino acids. For the CDR3, the DNA is TGCGCCAGCAGTCAATCGGGACTACCAGGGGGCAATGAGCAGTTCTTC. The encoded protein is CASSQSGLPGGNEQFF.

V usage is TRBV11-2 and J usage is TRBJ1-6; D might be TRBD1 (6 bases). Germline-derived CDR1 and CDR2 are SGHAT and FQNNGV. V lost 5 bases to trimming and J lost 8 bases, with 10 bases between them. The CDR3 is 13 residues long. In DNA, the CDR3 is TGTGCCAGCAGCCGACACAGGGATTCACCCCTCCACTTT. Protein: CASSRHRDSPLHF. Drawing the rest from reference TRBV11-2 and TRBJ1-6, the complete variable domain is EAGVAQSPRYKIIEKRQSVAFWCNPISGHATLYWYQQILGQGPKLLIQFQNNGVVDDSQLPKDRFSAERLKGVDSTLKIQPAKLEDSAVYLCASSRHRDSPLHFGNGTRLTVT.